This T cell receptor beta chain was identified in a study of T-cell reconstitution after alpha-beta-depleted transplantation in children. V lost 5 bases and J lost 5, with 13 bases in between. CDR3 length: 14 amino acids. CDR1 and CDR2 from the germline V gene are ENHRY and SYGVKD. Unique molecular identifiers were incorporated during preparation of the TCRbeta library. TCRdb reanalysed the PCR reads using MiXCR and keeps one entry per CDR3 protein. The profile shows almost 500,000 distinct CDR3 sequences, under 15% of them singletons. This clonotype was seen repeatedly, ten times or more. Sequenced here: PBMCs from the stem cell graft donor, sampled from the stem cell graft. V gene TRBV10-3 combines with J gene TRBJ2-1; tentative D call: TRBD1 (7 bases). The receptor was isolated from a human donor who donated a stem cell graft to a child with combined immunodeficiency. The CDR3 loop is CAISPGGKDNEQFF. The CDR3 nucleotides are TGTGCCATCAGTCCAGGGGGGAAGGACAATGAGCAGTTCTTC.